This T cell receptor beta chain is drawn from a study of Graves' ophthalmopathy and Graves' hyperthyroidism. Study summary: Ahead of any treatment, peripheral blood was obtained at the initial diagnosis.

Findings of the study overall: The majority of expanded thyroid clonotypes above 0.001 frequency also occurred in blood.

This clonotype was found many times. Its target is unknown. Disease in donors with ophthalmopathy had moderate-to-severe activity, CAS ≥3, NOSPECS ≥4 and under 3 months' duration. RNA transcripts provided the template for amplifying TCR beta CDR3 regions. In the first round, RT-PCR was carried out with HTBI primers, and a multiplex PCR formed the second round. TCRdb recomputed calls from the multiplex PCR reads with MiXCR, one row per CDR3 protein. The table lists 200,000 to 250,000 distinct CDR3 sequences, around a fifth of them singletons. From germline, CDR1 is SGHDT and CDR2 YYEEEE. V gave up 0 bases and J gave up 3 bases, with 24 bases separating them. The length of the CDR3 is 19 residues.

The TCR was taken from a woman aged 50 to 65 with Graves' ophthalmopathy. Sequences were obtained from peripheral blood. The J gene is TRBJ2-5, the V gene TRBV5-6; D may be TRBD2 (5 bases). CDR3 in amino acids: CASSLGEWRHRRTEETQYF. The CDR3 region has the DNA TGTGCCAGCAGCTTGGGGGAGTGGCGTCACAGACGGACGGAAGAGACCCAGTACTTC.